This TCR beta chain appears in the sequencing data of a study of cytotoxic CD8 clonotypes in ibrutinib-treated CLL. At the level of the study: It was after a median 12 months of treatment, range 6 to 36, that response samples were taken. Findings of the study overall: The times at which samples were taken varied between sustained-remission and progressing patients.

Remarks on this clone: The antigen is unknown.

Libraries were prepared by immunoSEQ multiplex PCR; TCRdb keeps only in-frame clonotypes and omits some of them. The table has some 300,000 clones, about 80% seen once. The CDR3 sequence is 16 residues long. CDR1 and CDR2 (germline): KGHSH, LQKENI. Trimming at V came to 2 bases and at J to 3 bases, leaving 8 bases not matched to a gene. V usage is TRBV18 and J usage is TRBJ2-7; 9 bases align to TRBD2. The sample consisted of PBMCs, taken before ibrutinib treatment. The receptor comes from a human donor with chronic lymphocytic leukemia. CDR3 protein: CASSPAGVAGVYEQYF. CDR3 DNA: TGTGCCAGCTCACCAGCGGGGGTAGCGGGAGTCTACGAGCAGTACTTC.